These T cell receptor beta chains were read from a single sample in a study of shared clonotypes between healthy human individuals. The method was immunoSEQ multiplex PCR; TCRdb's version includes in-frame clones alone and lacks a portion of them. This sample has hundreds of thousands of clones, with around 97% found just once. The source material was naive CD4+ T cells sorted from blood. These receptors originate from a woman aged 25 to 45 in good health. Each CDR3 is given with its conserved first and last residue. The D gene is left open where the match is weak. Clone size is shown for a subset of rows, as once, few, many or a class of expanded clone.

j_call: TRBJ2-1
d_call: -
v_call: TRBV30
clone_size: -
cdr3_nt: TGTGCCTGGAGTCCAACCACTTCGGGCAATGAGCAGTTCTTC
cdr3_aa: CAWSPTTSGNEQFF

j_call: TRBJ2-1
d_call: -
v_call: TRBV11-2
clone_size: once
cdr3_nt: TGTGCCAGCAGCCTCCTTGCCGATGAGCAGTTCTTC
cdr3_aa: CASSLLADEQFF

j_call: TRBJ1-1
d_call: TRBD1
v_call: TRBV5-1
clone_size: -
cdr3_nt: TGCGCCAGCAGCAACGGACAGGGTGAAGCTTTCTTT
cdr3_aa: CASSNGQGEAFF

j_call: TRBJ1-1
d_call: -
v_call: TRBV7-9
clone_size: -
cdr3_nt: TGTGCCAGCAGCAAAGAGCCGGGACGCAAAGCTTTCTTT
cdr3_aa: CASSKEPGRKAFF

j_call: TRBJ2-7
d_call: TRBD1
v_call: TRBV7-6
clone_size: -
cdr3_nt: TGTGCCAGCAGCGATGGACAGGGGGCCTACGAGCAGTACTTC
cdr3_aa: CASSDGQGAYEQYF

j_call: TRBJ2-3
d_call: -
v_call: TRBV4-2
clone_size: -
cdr3_nt: TGTGCCAGCAGCAGCACAGGGAATCGAATCACAGATACGCAGTATTTT
cdr3_aa: CASSSTGNRITDTQYF

j_call: TRBJ2-2
d_call: -
v_call: TRBV9
clone_size: -
cdr3_nt: TGTGCCAGCAGCGCAGATGGGCGAGACACCGGGGAGCTGTTTTTT
cdr3_aa: CASSADGRDTGELFF

j_call: TRBJ2-2
d_call: TRBD2
v_call: TRBV5-1
clone_size: -
cdr3_nt: TGCGCCAGCAGCTGGGCCCGGGGGGCCGGGGAGCTGTTTTTT
cdr3_aa: CASSWARGAGELFF

j_call: TRBJ2-3
d_call: -
v_call: TRBV19
clone_size: -
cdr3_nt: TGTGCCAGTAGCGACCCACTTAGCGACCGCACAGATACGCAGTATTTT
cdr3_aa: CASSDPLSDRTDTQYF

j_call: TRBJ2-7
d_call: -
v_call: TRBV19
clone_size: -
cdr3_nt: TGTGCCAGTAGTATTTCTCCCCTACCGGTTGGGCAGTACTTC
cdr3_aa: CASSISPLPVGQYF

j_call: TRBJ1-1
d_call: -
v_call: TRBV10-3
clone_size: -
cdr3_nt: TGTGCCATCAGTGAGCCCGGGAACACTGAAGCTTTCTTT
cdr3_aa: CAISEPGNTEAFF

j_call: TRBJ1-3
d_call: -
v_call: TRBV9
clone_size: once
cdr3_nt: TGTGCCAGCAGCGTAGTTTCGGGAGGAAACACCATATATTTT
cdr3_aa: CASSVVSGGNTIYF

j_call: TRBJ1-2
d_call: TRBD1
v_call: TRBV29-1
clone_size: -
cdr3_nt: TGCAGCGTTGATCCGGGAACAGGGGACGGGTTAGGCTACACCTTC
cdr3_aa: CSVDPGTGDGLGYTF

j_call: TRBJ2-7
d_call: TRBD1
v_call: TRBV30
clone_size: -
cdr3_nt: TGTGCCTGGAGTGCTCCGCTTCGGGGACAGGACTACGAGCAGTACTTC
cdr3_aa: CAWSAPLRGQDYEQYF

j_call: TRBJ2-1
d_call: -
v_call: TRBV5-4
clone_size: once
cdr3_nt: TGTGCCAGCAGCTCGATCCCGGATGAGCAGTTCTTC
cdr3_aa: CASSSIPDEQFF

j_call: TRBJ2-2
d_call: TRBD2
v_call: TRBV2
clone_size: -
cdr3_nt: TGTGCCAGCAAGCGGGACGGGCCGAACACCGGGGAGCTGTTTTTT
cdr3_aa: CASKRDGPNTGELFF

j_call: TRBJ2-3
d_call: TRBD2
v_call: TRBV9
clone_size: -
cdr3_nt: TGTGCCAGCAGCGTAGATCGTTCCCTAGCGGGAGGGGATACGCAGTATTTT
cdr3_aa: CASSVDRSLAGGDTQYF

j_call: TRBJ2-7
d_call: -
v_call: TRBV2
clone_size: -
cdr3_nt: TGTGCCAGCAGCGAGTCTTTGGGGAGGGGGTCCTACGAGCAGTACTTC
cdr3_aa: CASSESLGRGSYEQYF

j_call: TRBJ1-2
d_call: -
v_call: TRBV7-8
clone_size: -
cdr3_nt: TGTGCCAGCAGCTTAGCCGAAGATCTTTATGGCTACACCTTC
cdr3_aa: CASSLAEDLYGYTF

j_call: TRBJ2-2
d_call: TRBD2
v_call: TRBV27
clone_size: -
cdr3_nt: TGTGCCAGCAGTCCCAGGACTAGCGGGAGCACTGACGGGGAGCTGTTTTTT
cdr3_aa: CASSPRTSGSTDGELFF

j_call: TRBJ2-7
d_call: -
v_call: TRBV5-1
clone_size: -
cdr3_nt: TGCGCCAGCAGCCTAGGGGGTGGATCCTACGAGCAGTACTTC
cdr3_aa: CASSLGGGSYEQYF

j_call: TRBJ2-1
d_call: TRBD2
v_call: TRBV15
clone_size: -
cdr3_nt: TGTGCCACCAGCAGCCCTAGCGGGACCCCCCATGAGCAGTTCTTC
cdr3_aa: CATSSPSGTPHEQFF

j_call: TRBJ1-6
d_call: TRBD1
v_call: TRBV28
clone_size: -
cdr3_nt: TGTGCCAGCAGTACCCGACAGGGGTCATCACCCCTCCACTTT
cdr3_aa: CASSTRQGSSPLHF

j_call: TRBJ2-7
d_call: TRBD1
v_call: TRBV6-6
clone_size: -
cdr3_nt: TGTGCCAGCAGTTACTCGTCCCGGGACAGCTACGAGCAGTACTTC
cdr3_aa: CASSYSSRDSYEQYF

j_call: TRBJ2-1
d_call: TRBD2
v_call: TRBV6-6
clone_size: -
cdr3_nt: TGTGCCAGCAGAACCGTTCAGCGGGAGCCCTACAATGAGCAGTTCTTC
cdr3_aa: CASRTVQREPYNEQFF

j_call: TRBJ1-5
d_call: -
v_call: TRBV28
clone_size: once
cdr3_nt: TGTGCCAGCAGTTGGGATGACAATCAGCCCCAGCATTTT
cdr3_aa: CASSWDDNQPQHF

j_call: TRBJ1-1
d_call: -
v_call: TRBV19
clone_size: -
cdr3_nt: TGTGCCAGTAGTATAACCCCCGGGGCTGAAGCTTTCTTT
cdr3_aa: CASSITPGAEAFF

j_call: TRBJ1-1
d_call: -
v_call: TRBV7-6
clone_size: -
cdr3_nt: TGTGCCAGCAGCTCTGTATCCGGGGGTCCTGAAGCTTTCTTT
cdr3_aa: CASSSVSGGPEAFF

j_call: TRBJ2-7
d_call: TRBD1
v_call: TRBV19
clone_size: -
cdr3_nt: TGTGCCAGTAGCCTGGACAGGGGGGATTACGAGCAGTACTTC
cdr3_aa: CASSLDRGDYEQYF

j_call: TRBJ2-7
d_call: -
v_call: TRBV7-9
clone_size: -
cdr3_nt: TGTGCCAGCAGCAACAACAACCTCCGGCTAAACCACGAGCAGTACTTC
cdr3_aa: CASSNNNLRLNHEQYF

j_call: TRBJ1-1
d_call: -
v_call: TRBV15
clone_size: -
cdr3_nt: TGTGCCACCAGCAGCTATAACCCGGGGGAGAACACTGAAGCTTTCTTT
cdr3_aa: CATSSYNPGENTEAFF

j_call: TRBJ2-5
d_call: -
v_call: TRBV28
clone_size: -
cdr3_nt: TGTGCCAGCAGTTCCCCCGCGGCCAGCCAAGAGACCCAGTACTTC
cdr3_aa: CASSSPAASQETQYF

j_call: TRBJ1-3
d_call: TRBD1
v_call: TRBV5-3
clone_size: -
cdr3_nt: TGTGCCAGAAGCTTGGAGGACAGGGGAAGGACTGGAAACACCATATATTTT
cdr3_aa: CARSLEDRGRTGNTIYF

j_call: TRBJ2-7
d_call: TRBD2
v_call: TRBV5-1
clone_size: -
cdr3_nt: TGCGCCAGCAGCTACAAGCGGGAGGCTGACGAGCAGTACTTC
cdr3_aa: CASSYKREADEQYF

j_call: TRBJ2-1
d_call: TRBD2
v_call: TRBV2
clone_size: -
cdr3_nt: TGTGCCAGCAAGGGAATTCAGACTAGCGGGAGACTGGGCAATGAGCAGTTCTTC
cdr3_aa: CASKGIQTSGRLGNEQFF

j_call: TRBJ1-3
d_call: -
v_call: TRBV28
clone_size: -
cdr3_nt: TGTGCCAGCAGAAACAGGGATTCCGGAAACACCATATATTTT
cdr3_aa: CASRNRDSGNTIYF

j_call: TRBJ2-2
d_call: -
v_call: TRBV27
clone_size: -
cdr3_nt: TGTGCCAGCGTCGACCTAGAGAGTCCCGGGGAGCTGTTTTTT
cdr3_aa: CASVDLESPGELFF

j_call: TRBJ1-6
d_call: -
v_call: TRBV5-1
clone_size: -
cdr3_nt: TGCGCCAGCAGCTTGGCCTTAAATTCACCCCTCCACTTT
cdr3_aa: CASSLALNSPLHF

j_call: TRBJ2-1
d_call: -
v_call: TRBV4-1
clone_size: -
cdr3_nt: TGCGCCAGCAGCCCCCCAGGGCTAGCCTACAATGAGCAGTTCTTC
cdr3_aa: CASSPPGLAYNEQFF

j_call: TRBJ1-1
d_call: -
v_call: TRBV7-3
clone_size: -
cdr3_nt: TGTGCCAGCAGCACGACACCGAACACTGAAGCTTTCTTT
cdr3_aa: CASSTTPNTEAFF

j_call: TRBJ1-4
d_call: -
v_call: TRBV5-6
clone_size: -
cdr3_nt: TGTGCCAGCAGCTTGGCTGGGGGTCCTGAGGAAAAACTGTTTTTT
cdr3_aa: CASSLAGGPEEKLFF

j_call: TRBJ2-7
d_call: -
v_call: TRBV9
clone_size: -
cdr3_nt: TGTGCCAGCAGCATAAGAGAACAGGGCTACGAGCAGTACTTC
cdr3_aa: CASSIREQGYEQYF

j_call: TRBJ1-2
d_call: TRBD1
v_call: TRBV5-4
clone_size: once
cdr3_nt: TGTGCCAGCAGCTCAACAGGGGGTGTCTCCATCACCTTC
cdr3_aa: CASSSTGGVSITF

j_call: TRBJ2-7
d_call: -
v_call: TRBV4-1
clone_size: -
cdr3_nt: TGCGCCAGCAGCCAAGTCGGGGACGAGCAGTACTTC
cdr3_aa: CASSQVGDEQYF

j_call: TRBJ2-3
d_call: TRBD2
v_call: TRBV5-4
clone_size: -
cdr3_nt: TGTGCCAGCAGCTTGGCCCGTCTAGCGGGAGTTTCTGGAGGCACAGATACGCAGTATTTT
cdr3_aa: CASSLARLAGVSGGTDTQYF

j_call: TRBJ1-1
d_call: TRBD1
v_call: TRBV28
clone_size: -
cdr3_nt: TGTGCCAGCATTTCGCCGGGACAGCCTTTGGCTGAAGCTTTCTTT
cdr3_aa: CASISPGQPLAEAFF

j_call: TRBJ1-1
d_call: -
v_call: TRBV7-3
clone_size: -
cdr3_nt: TGTGCCAGCAGCTTTGGGGAAAACACTGAAGCTTTCTTT
cdr3_aa: CASSFGENTEAFF

j_call: TRBJ1-6
d_call: -
v_call: TRBV7-9
clone_size: once
cdr3_nt: TGTGCCAGCAGCTTAGCAGGGGTCAATTCACCCCTCCACTTT
cdr3_aa: CASSLAGVNSPLHF

j_call: TRBJ1-3
d_call: -
v_call: TRBV5-5
clone_size: -
cdr3_nt: TGTGCCAGCAGCTTGTCTGGGGCTGGAAACACCATATATTTT
cdr3_aa: CASSLSGAGNTIYF

j_call: TRBJ2-3
d_call: -
v_call: TRBV5-1
clone_size: -
cdr3_nt: TGCGCCAGCAGATCACCAGCGGACATAAGCACAGATACGCAGTATTTT
cdr3_aa: CASRSPADISTDTQYF

j_call: TRBJ1-1
d_call: -
v_call: TRBV11-1
clone_size: -
cdr3_nt: TGTGCCAGCAGCCCATCTTGGGGGTTAAACACTGAAGCTTTCTTT
cdr3_aa: CASSPSWGLNTEAFF

j_call: TRBJ2-2
d_call: TRBD1
v_call: TRBV11-2
clone_size: -
cdr3_nt: TGTGCCAGCAGCTCAACCTCCGGGACAGGGTGGACCGGGGAGCTGTTTTTT
cdr3_aa: CASSSTSGTGWTGELFF

j_call: TRBJ2-7
d_call: TRBD2
v_call: TRBV6-5
clone_size: -
cdr3_nt: TGTGCCAGCACTGCTATGACTAGCGGGAGGTACGAGCAGTACTTC
cdr3_aa: CASTAMTSGRYEQYF

j_call: TRBJ1-3
d_call: -
v_call: TRBV21-1
clone_size: -
cdr3_nt: TGTGCCAGCAGGCCGGACAGGGCTGGAAACACCATATATTTT
cdr3_aa: CASRPDRAGNTIYF

j_call: TRBJ2-5
d_call: TRBD2
v_call: TRBV6-7
clone_size: -
cdr3_nt: TGTGCCAGCAGCCCACCCCTATGGCCGGGACTACCGAAGGGCAGTCAGGAGACCCAGTACTTC
cdr3_aa: CASSPPLWPGLPKGSQETQYF